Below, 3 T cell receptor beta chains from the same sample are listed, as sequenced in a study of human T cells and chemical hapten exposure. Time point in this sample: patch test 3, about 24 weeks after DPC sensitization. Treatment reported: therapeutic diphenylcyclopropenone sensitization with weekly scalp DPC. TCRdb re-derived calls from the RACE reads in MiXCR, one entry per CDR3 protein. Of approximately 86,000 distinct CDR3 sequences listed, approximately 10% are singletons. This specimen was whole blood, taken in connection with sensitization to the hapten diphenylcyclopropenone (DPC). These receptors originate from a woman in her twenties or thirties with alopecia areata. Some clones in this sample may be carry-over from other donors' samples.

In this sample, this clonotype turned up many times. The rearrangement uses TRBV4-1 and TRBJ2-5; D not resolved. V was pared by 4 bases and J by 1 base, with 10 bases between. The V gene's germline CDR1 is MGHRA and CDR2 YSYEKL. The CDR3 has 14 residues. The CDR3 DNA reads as TGCGCCAGCAGCCTCCAGGATCTCCAAGAGACCCAGTACTTC. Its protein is CASSLQDLQETQYF.

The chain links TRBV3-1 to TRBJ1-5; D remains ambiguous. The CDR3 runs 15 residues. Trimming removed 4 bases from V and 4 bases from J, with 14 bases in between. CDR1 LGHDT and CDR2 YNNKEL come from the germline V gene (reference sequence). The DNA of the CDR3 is TGTGCCAGCAGCCCCGGGCGCCAAATGAATCAGCCCCAGCATTTT. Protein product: CASSPGRQMNQPQHF.

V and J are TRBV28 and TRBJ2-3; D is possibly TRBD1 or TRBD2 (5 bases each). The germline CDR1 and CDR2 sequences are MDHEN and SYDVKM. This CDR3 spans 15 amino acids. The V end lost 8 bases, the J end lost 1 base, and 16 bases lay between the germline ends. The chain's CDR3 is CASGIARGGTDTQYF. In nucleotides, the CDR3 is TGTGCCAGCGGCATAGCGCGAGGGGGCACAGATACGCAGTATTTT.